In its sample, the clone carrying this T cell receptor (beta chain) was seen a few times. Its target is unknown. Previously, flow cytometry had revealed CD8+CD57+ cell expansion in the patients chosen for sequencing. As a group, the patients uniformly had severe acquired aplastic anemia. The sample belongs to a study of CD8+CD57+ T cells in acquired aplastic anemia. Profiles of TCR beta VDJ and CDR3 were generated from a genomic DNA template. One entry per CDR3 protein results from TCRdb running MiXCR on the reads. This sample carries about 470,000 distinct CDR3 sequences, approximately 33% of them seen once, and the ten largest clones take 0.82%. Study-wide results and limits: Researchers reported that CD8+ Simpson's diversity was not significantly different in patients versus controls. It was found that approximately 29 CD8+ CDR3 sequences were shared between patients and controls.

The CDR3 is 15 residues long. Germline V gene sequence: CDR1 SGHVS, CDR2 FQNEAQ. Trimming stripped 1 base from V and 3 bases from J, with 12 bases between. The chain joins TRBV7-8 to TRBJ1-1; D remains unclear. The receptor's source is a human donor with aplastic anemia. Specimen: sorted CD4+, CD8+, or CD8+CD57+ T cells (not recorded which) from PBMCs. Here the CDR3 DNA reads TGTGCCAGCAGCTTAGTACGGGGATATGACACTGAAGCTTTCTTT. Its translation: CASSLVRGYDTEAFF.